The 30 T cell receptor beta chains given below trace back to one sample, sequenced in a study of CD8 T cells in ankylosing spondylitis. Via MiXCR, TCRdb re-called the 5' RACE reads, giving one row per CDR3 protein. The table lists approximately 220,000 distinct CDR3 sequences, about 26% of them singletons. Sequences were obtained from blood, either unsorted or a sorted T cell fraction (not recorded which). All receptors come from a male donor with ankylosing spondylitis or in good health (not recorded which).

This clonotype turned up a few times. This chain joins TRBV10-3 and TRBJ2-7; D is undetermined. Germline V gene data show CDR1 as ENHRY and CDR2 as SYGVKD. The CDR3 is 12 amino acids. Deletions cut 10 bases from V and 3 bases from J, with 13 bases between. CDR3 sequence (DNA): TGTGCCACGAGAACTACCCTCTACGAGCAGTACTTC. This gives the protein CATRTTLYEQYF.

This clonotype was observed once. V gene TRBV6-1 combines with J gene TRBJ2-7, with D maybe TRBD1 (5 bases). V lost 4 bases and J lost 5, with 15 bases in between. This CDR3 has 14 amino acids. Germline CDR1 MNHNS, CDR2 SASEGT. The CDR3 sequence: CASSAAGNLHEQYF. CDR3 in DNA: TGTGCCAGCAGTGCGGCAGGGAATTTACACGAGCAGTACTTC.

This clonotype was seen ten or more times. The chain recombines TRBV20-1 with TRBJ2-3; TRBD1 matches 7 bases. The V gene's germline CDR1 is DFQATT and CDR2 SNEGSKA (reference sequence). Trimming at V came to 6 bases and at J to 3 bases, leaving 12 bases not matched to a gene. CDR3 length: 15 amino acids. This CDR3 reads CSAAGFRQGTDTQYF. CDR3 in DNA: TGCAGTGCCGCCGGCTTCCGACAGGGAACAGATACGCAGTATTTT.

This clonotype has a handful of counts. The chain employs TRBV20-1 and TRBJ2-7; unclear D gene. Germline V gives CDR1 DFQATT, CDR2 SNEGSKA (reference sequence). The CDR3 has 13 residues. Trimming took off 4 bases at V and 6 bases at J, with 16 bases between the two ends. As DNA, the CDR3 is TGCAGTGCTACGTACCTAGATTCCCGCGAGCAGTACTTC. This encodes CSATYLDSREQYF.

This clonotype has at least ten counts. The chain employs TRBV5-1 and TRBJ2-1; TRBD2 aligns across 11 bases. Per the germline V gene, CDR1 is SGHRS and CDR2 is YFSETQ. V lost 0 bases to trimming and J lost 5 bases; unmatched junction nucleotides: 1. CDR3 length: 15 amino acids. The CDR3 DNA follows: TGCGCCAGCAGCTTGGTACTAGCGGGAGACAATGAGCAGTTCTTC. It encodes CASSLVLAGDNEQFF.

The table lists this clonotype with a few counts. This chain joins TRBV29-1 and TRBJ2-7; a possible D gene is TRBD1 (6 bases). Germline CDR1 reads SQVTM; CDR2 reads ANQGSEA. V lost 7 bases to trimming and J lost 3 bases, with 16 bases between them. CDR3 length: 13 residues. The chain's CDR3 is CSAGTSPYYEQYF. In DNA form, the CDR3 reads TGCAGCGCGGGGACATCCCCCTACTACGAGCAGTACTTC.

V and J are TRBV12-3 or TRBV12-4 and TRBJ2-1, with 13 bases matching TRBD2. With 6 bases clipped from V and 5 bases from J, the junction kept 7 bases outside the gene matches. There are 16 residues in the CDR3. CDR3 sequence reads: CASSAGLAGENNEQFF. CDR3 DNA sequence: TGTGCCAGCAGCGCAGGACTAGCGGGAGAGAACAATGAGCAGTTCTTC.

This clonotype was detected only a few times. This chain connects TRBV10-3 to TRBJ2-1; D might be TRBD2 (5 bases). CDR1 ENHRY and CDR2 SYGVKD come from the germline V gene. This CDR3 has 13 residues. V dropped 4 bases and J dropped 4 bases, with 8 bases sitting between them. The CDR3 DNA follows: TGTGCCATCAGTGTGGAGGTTTACAATGAGCAGTTCTTC. This codes for CAISVEVYNEQFF.

The chain carries TRBV28 and TRBJ2-7, with D unresolved. The CDR3 length is 12 residues. Per germline, CDR1 MDHEN and CDR2 SYDVKM. The V gene lost 6 bases and the J gene lost 6 bases, with 12 bases spanning the gap. CDR3 protein: CASRPGRREQYF. Written as DNA, the CDR3 is TGTGCCAGCAGGCCCGGACGACGCGAGCAGTACTTC.

In this sample, this clonotype turned up many times. This chain links TRBV4-2 with TRBJ2-7; D is perhaps TRBD1 (6 bases). The CDR3 has 14 amino acids. Germline V CDR1 and CDR2: LGHNA, YNFKEQ. V gave up 1 base and J gave up 4 bases, with 11 bases separating them. Written as DNA, the CDR3 is TGTGCCAGCAGCCAAGGTGTCGGGACATACGAGCAGTACTTC. It is translated as CASSQGVGTYEQYF.

This clonotype was observed many times. This chain connects TRBV18 to TRBJ1-2; D might be TRBD1 (6 bases). Per the germline V gene, CDR1 is KGHSH and CDR2 is LQKENI. The CDR3 has 15 amino acids. Trimming took 3 bases from V and 3 from J, leaving 14 bases between them. CDR3 sequence: CASSPGSGADYGYTF. In DNA, the CDR3 is TGTGCCAGCTCACCTGGGTCAGGGGCGGACTATGGCTACACCTTC.

Here the CDR3 reads CASSPLVGPSQPQHF. Written as DNA, the CDR3 is TGTGCCAGCAGCCCTCTGGTGGGCCCAAGTCAGCCCCAGCATTTT. The chain combines TRBV7-2 with TRBJ1-5; D not certain. The germline V and J ends were trimmed by 5 bases and 6 bases, with 17 bases remaining between them. CDR1 is SGHTA and CDR2 is FQGNSA in the germline V gene. The CDR3 sequence is 15 residues long.

The J gene is TRBJ2-1, the V gene TRBV7-2; D perhaps matches TRBD2 (6 bases). V lost 2 bases to trimming and J lost 4 bases, with 12 bases between them. The CDR3 length is 15 residues. CDR1 and CDR2 from the germline V gene are SGHTA and FQGNSA. The CDR3 bases are TGTGCCAGCAGCTTATCGGGAGCCGGATACAATGAGCAGTTCTTC. Its protein is CASSLSGAGYNEQFF. Supplemented by reference TRBV7-2 and TRBJ2-1, the full variable domain reads GAGVSQSPSNKVTEKGKDVELRCDPISGHTALYWYRQSLGQGLEFLIYFQGNSAPDKSGLPSDRFSAERTGGSVSTLTIQRTQQEDSAVYLCASSLSGAGYNEQFFGPGTRLTVL.

This clonotype was detected a few times. V is TRBV24-1 and J is TRBJ2-3, with 7 bases identical to TRBD1. Germline V gene data show CDR1 as KGHDR and CDR2 as SFDVKD. Trimming at V came to 3 bases and at J to 9 bases, leaving 8 bases not matched to a gene. The CDR3 loop spans 14 amino acids. This CDR3 reads CATSDDRENWTQYF. The CDR3 DNA is TGTGCCACCAGTGATGACAGGGAGAATTGGACGCAGTATTTT.

This clonotype was seen repeatedly, ten times or more. The V and J genes are TRBV29-1 and TRBJ2-1, with 8 bases that match TRBD1. The CDR3 is made up of 13 amino acids. Germline-derived CDR1 and CDR2 are SQVTM and ANQGSEA. CDR3 in amino acids: CRGGQASYNEQFF. Here the CDR3 DNA reads TGCAGAGGGGGACAGGCGTCGTACAATGAGCAGTTCTTC.

A word on this clonotype: The junction departs from germline at one end; a sequencing error may be responsible. V is TRBV6-1 and J is TRBJ2-3, with 9 bases lining up with TRBD1. The CDR3 length is 14 residues. Germline V gene sequence: CDR1 MNHNS, CDR2 SASEGT. The CDR3 loop reads CASREGQGGDTEYF. The CDR3 DNA reads TGTGCCAGCAGGGAGGGACAGGGAGGTGATACGGAGTATTTT.

This clonotype was counted only a few times. The genes are TRBV7-6 and TRBJ2-7; TRBD1 matches 10 bases. J was trimmed by 3 bases and V by 2 bases; bases with no gene match: 4. The CDR3 spans 15 residues. Germline V CDR1 and CDR2: SGHVS, FNYEAQ. For the CDR3, the DNA is TGTGCCAGCAGCTTACTGGGACAGGGGTTCTACGAGCAGTACTTC. Translation: CASSLLGQGFYEQYF.

This clonotype has at least ten counts. V usage is TRBV5-6 and J usage is TRBJ2-7; 14 bases map to TRBD2. This CDR3 contains 14 residues. Unmatched junction bases numbered 1, after V lost 2 bases and J lost 6 bases. Germline V lookup: CDR1 SGHDT, CDR2 YYEEEE. CDR3 residues: CASSFGLAGGEQYF. The CDR3 nucleotides are TGTGCCAGCAGCTTTGGACTAGCGGGAGGCGAGCAGTACTTC.

A remark on this clonotype: A much larger clone sits a single nucleotide away, making a read error possible. The V and J genes are TRBV20-1 and TRBJ2-1; D is possibly TRBD2 (5 bases). This CDR3 comprises 12 residues. The germline V gene encodes CDR1 DFQATT and CDR2 SNEGSKA (reference sequence). The CDR3 sequence is CSVDLATNAQFF. CDR3 in DNA: TGCAGCGTAGACCTAGCCACCAATGCGCAGTTCTTC.

V is TRBV5-1 and J is TRBJ2-3; D is ambiguous. The ends were cut back, 6 bases at V and 0 bases at J, with 8 bases in the middle. This CDR3 region has 13 residues. The V gene's germline CDR1 is SGHRS and CDR2 YFSETQ. The CDR3 spells CASTVYSTDTQYF. In DNA, the CDR3 is TGCGCCAGCACGGTATATAGCACAGATACGCAGTATTTT.

At least ten counts were recorded for this clonotype. The chain recombines TRBV5-6 with TRBJ2-2; unclear D gene. V lost 4 bases and J lost 6, with 13 bases in between. This CDR3 has 14 residues. CDR1 is SGHDT, CDR2 YYEEEE, per germline. DNA for the CDR3: TGTGCCAGCAGCGCTTACTACACCTCCGGGGAGCTGTTTTTT. This encodes CASSAYYTSGELFF.

The rearrangement links TRBV20-1 to TRBJ2-5, with D maybe TRBD1 (5 bases). Trimming left V 3 bases short and J 9 bases short, with 11 bases between. This CDR3 spans 11 amino acids. The V gene's germline CDR1 is DFQATT and CDR2 SNEGSKA (reference sequence). In DNA form, the CDR3 reads TGCAGTGCTAGTAAAGTAGGGGCCCAGTACTTC. It yields the protein CSASKVGAQYF.

This clonotype was counted ten times or more. The chain carries TRBV7-9 and TRBJ1-2; no firm D call. CDR1 and CDR2 from the germline V gene are SEHNR and FQNEAQ (reference sequence). Trimming left V 0 bases short and J 4 bases short, with 9 bases between. This CDR3 has 14 residues. In DNA, the CDR3 is TGTGCCAGCAGCTTAGCCCCGCAGTTCTATGGCTACACCTTC. Translation: CASSLAPQFYGYTF.

The rearrangement links TRBV20-1 to TRBJ2-3, with unresolved D. This CDR3 region has 11 residues. Germline values: CDR1 DFQATT, CDR2 SNEGSKA (reference sequence). The ends were cut back, 3 bases at V and 5 bases at J, with 6 bases in the middle. The CDR3 sequence is CSASMLDTQYF. CDR3 DNA sequence: TGCAGTGCTAGCATGTTAGATACGCAGTATTTT.

This clonotype was recorded once. The chain is built from TRBV4-1 and TRBJ2-2, with 14 bases identical to TRBD2. This CDR3 has 17 residues. The germline gives CDR1 MGHRA, CDR2 YSYEKL. V shed 1 base and J 6 bases; nucleotides not matched to a gene: 4. CDR3 coding DNA: TGCGCCAGCAGCCAAGGGGGACTAGCGGGAGTCGCCGGGGAGCTGTTTTTT. The encoded protein is CASSQGGLAGVAGELFF.

This chain connects TRBV10-3 to TRBJ2-3; D possibly corresponds to TRBD2 (6 bases). V lost 4 bases to trimming and J lost 6 bases, with 8 bases between them. This CDR3 contains 12 residues. In germline, CDR1 is ENHRY, CDR2 SYGVKD. CDR3: CAISGGVDTQYF. The CDR3 DNA reads as TGTGCCATCAGTGGCGGGGTGGATACGCAGTATTTT.

The chain couples TRBV20-1 to TRBJ2-5; 7 bases line up with TRBD1. The trim removed 5 bases at V and 4 bases at J, leaving 16 bases unmatched. Per the germline V gene, CDR1 is DFQATT and CDR2 is SNEGSKA (reference sequence). The CDR3 consists of 16 residues. DNA of the CDR3: TGCAGTGCTGATCTAGCTACGCAGGGGGTCCGAGAGACCCAGTACTTC. This gives the protein CSADLATQGVRETQYF.

J is TRBJ2-5 and V is TRBV27, with D possibly TRBD2 on 6 matching bases. CDR3 size: 15 residues. Germline V gene sequence: CDR1 MNHEY, CDR2 SMNVEV (reference sequence). The V gene lost 0 bases and the J gene lost 3 bases, with 11 bases spanning the gap. CDR3 in amino acids: CASSLSEGQKETQYF. The CDR3, as DNA: TGTGCCAGCAGTTTATCGGAGGGGCAGAAAGAGACCCAGTACTTC.

This clonotype came up a few times. This sequence joins TRBV7-3 and TRBJ2-2; weak D call: TRBD2 (8 bases). V lost 5 bases and J 3 bases, leaving 16 bases between the germline ends. The CDR3 is 16 amino acids. In germline, CDR1 is SGHTA, CDR2 FQGTGA. The CDR3 loop is CASSRGGQSYTGELFF. CDR3 sequence (DNA): TGTGCCAGCAGCCGGGGGGGACAGTCTTACACCGGGGAGCTGTTTTTT.

This clonotype was recorded many times. V is TRBV20-1 and J is TRBJ2-7; possible D gene TRBD2, 5 bases. This CDR3 is built from 15 residues. Germline loops: CDR1 DFQATT, CDR2 SNEGSKA (reference sequence). V lost 3 bases and J 0 bases, leaving 15 bases between the germline ends. CDR3 protein: CSASIPSGASYEQYF. The CDR3 DNA reads TGCAGTGCTAGTATTCCGAGCGGAGCCTCCTACGAGCAGTACTTC.